This TCR beta chain appears in the sequencing data of a study of tumor and adjacent non-tumor tissue in lung cancer. Regarding the study as a whole: Top 100 clones took a larger repertoire share in normal lung. Significantly higher TCR diversity was found in tumor than normal lung.

This sample's RNA came from whole unsorted tissue. Distant lung tissue was collected more than 3 cm away from the tumor edge. In the case of this clonotype: The antigen is undetermined. The germline gene is not matched at one end of the junction; a read error may be the cause.

Three rounds of nested PCR, following a modified ARM-PCR protocol, produced the TCRbeta library. Each CDR3 protein gets one entry after TCRdb re-called the multiplex PCR reads with MiXCR. This sample has approximately 90,000 distinct CDR3 sequences, with more than 75% found just once. The clonotype comes from a woman aged 45-60 years with non-small cell lung cancer. Sample: distant non-tumor lung tissue.

The CDR3, as DNA: TGTGTCAGCAGGGAAACAGGAGGGTACAATGAGCAGTTCTTC. Amino acids: CVSRETGGYNEQFF. The rearrangement links TRBV6-5 to TRBJ2-1; D is possibly TRBD2 (6 bases). The CDR3 sequence is 14 residues long. Germline CDR1 and CDR2: MNHEY and SVGAGI.